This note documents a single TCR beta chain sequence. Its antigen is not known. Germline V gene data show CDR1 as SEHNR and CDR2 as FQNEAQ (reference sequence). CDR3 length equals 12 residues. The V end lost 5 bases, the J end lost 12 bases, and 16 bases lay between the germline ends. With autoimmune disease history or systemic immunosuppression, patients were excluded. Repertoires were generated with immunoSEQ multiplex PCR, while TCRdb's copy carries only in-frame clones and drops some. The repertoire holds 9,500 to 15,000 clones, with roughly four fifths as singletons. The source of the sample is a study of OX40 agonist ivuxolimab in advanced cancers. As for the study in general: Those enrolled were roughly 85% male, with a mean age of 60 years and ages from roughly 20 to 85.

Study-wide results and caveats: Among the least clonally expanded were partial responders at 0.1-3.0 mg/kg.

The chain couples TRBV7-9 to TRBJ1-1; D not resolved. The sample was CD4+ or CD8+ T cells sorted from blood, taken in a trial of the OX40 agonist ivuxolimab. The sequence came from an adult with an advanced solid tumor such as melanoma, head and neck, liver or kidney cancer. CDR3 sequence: CASSGLGAGSFF. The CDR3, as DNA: TGTGCCAGCAGCGGACTAGGTGCCGGGTCTTTCTTT.